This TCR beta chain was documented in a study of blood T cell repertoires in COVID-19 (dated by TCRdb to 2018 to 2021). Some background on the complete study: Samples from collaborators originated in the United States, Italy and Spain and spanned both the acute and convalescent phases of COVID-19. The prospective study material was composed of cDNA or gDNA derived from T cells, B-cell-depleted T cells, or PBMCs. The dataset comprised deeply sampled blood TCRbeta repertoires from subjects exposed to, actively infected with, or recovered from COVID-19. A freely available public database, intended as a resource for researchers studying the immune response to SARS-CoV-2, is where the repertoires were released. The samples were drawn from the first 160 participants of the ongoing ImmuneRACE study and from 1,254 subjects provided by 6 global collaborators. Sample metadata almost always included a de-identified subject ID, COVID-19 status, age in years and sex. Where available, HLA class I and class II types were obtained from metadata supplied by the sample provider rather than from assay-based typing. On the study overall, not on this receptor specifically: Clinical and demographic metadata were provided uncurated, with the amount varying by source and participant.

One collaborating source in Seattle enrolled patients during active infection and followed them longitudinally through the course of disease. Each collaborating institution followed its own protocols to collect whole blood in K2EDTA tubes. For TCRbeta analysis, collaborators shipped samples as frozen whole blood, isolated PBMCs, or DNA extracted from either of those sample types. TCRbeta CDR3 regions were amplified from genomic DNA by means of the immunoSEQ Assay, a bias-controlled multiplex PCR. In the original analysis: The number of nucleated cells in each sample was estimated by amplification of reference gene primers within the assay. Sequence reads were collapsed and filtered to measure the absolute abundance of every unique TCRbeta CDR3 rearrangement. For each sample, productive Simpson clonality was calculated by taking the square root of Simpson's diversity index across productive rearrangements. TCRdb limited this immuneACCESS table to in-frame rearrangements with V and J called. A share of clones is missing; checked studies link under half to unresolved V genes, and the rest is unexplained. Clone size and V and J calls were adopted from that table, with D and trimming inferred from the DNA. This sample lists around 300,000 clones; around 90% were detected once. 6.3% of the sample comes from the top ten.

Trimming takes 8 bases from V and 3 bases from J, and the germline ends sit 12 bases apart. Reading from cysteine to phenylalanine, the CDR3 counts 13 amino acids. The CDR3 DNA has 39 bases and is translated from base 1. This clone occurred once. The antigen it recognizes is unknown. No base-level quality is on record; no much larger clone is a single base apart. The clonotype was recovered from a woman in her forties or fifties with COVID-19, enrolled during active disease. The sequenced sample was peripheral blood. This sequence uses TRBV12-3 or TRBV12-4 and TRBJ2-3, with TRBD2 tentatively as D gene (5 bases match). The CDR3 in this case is CASREGKTDTQYF. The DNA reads TGTGCCAGCCGGGAAGGGAAGACAGATACGCAGTATTTT.